This T cell receptor beta chain appears in the sequencing data of a study of blood T cell repertoires in COVID-19. Study at large: The origin of the acute and convalescent COVID-19 samples was the United States, Italy and Spain. T cells, B-cell-depleted T cells, or PBMCs provided the cDNA or gDNA that served as material.

In its sample, this clone was seen once. Germline V gene lookup returns CDR1 SGDLS and CDR2 YYNGEE. The CDR3 runs to 15 residues. Trimming removed 0 bases from V and 4 bases from J, with 12 bases in between. TCRdb keeps only in-frame clones here, not all; method: immunoSEQ multiplex PCR. The table lists 100,000 or so clones, approximately 91% of them singletons. The specimen was peripheral blood. The source is a man between 18 and 29 years old with acute or convalescent COVID-19. This sequence joins TRBV9 and TRBJ2-3; D is possibly TRBD2 (5 bases). The CDR3 sequence is CASSVGGLGADTQYF. As DNA, the CDR3 is TGTGCCAGCAGCGTAGGAGGGCTGGGTGCAGATACGCAGTATTTT.